This is a list of T cell receptor beta chains from one sample in a study of T-cell memory formation after mild COVID-19. TCRdb itself ran the 5' RACE reads through MiXCR, one entry per CDR3 protein. Of some 350,000 distinct CDR3 sequences in the sample, around 15% were seen once. The material sequenced was PBMCs or a T cell subset sorted from them (not recorded which). These receptor sequences come from a man between 18 and 35 years old who had mild COVID-19 (a few samples of this study predate the infection). Cell type and time point are not known. The CDR3 runs from the conserved cysteine through the conserved F or W. Fields, in order: CDR3 DNA, CDR3 protein, clone size, J gene, V gene, D gene. The D gene is left open where the match is weak. Size is omitted from some rows. Given values are once, few, many or a class for expanded clones.

DNA: TGTGCCAGCAGGAAAGACCCCCGGGGCACAGATACGCAGTATTTT
CDR3: CASRKDPRGTDTQYF
size: few
J: TRBJ2-3
V: TRBV6-2/TRBV6-3
D: -

DNA: TGCAGTGCTAGATCCAGGATAGAGACCCAGTACTTC
CDR3: CSARSRIETQYF
size: -
J: TRBJ2-5
V: TRBV20-1
D: -

DNA: TGTGCCAGCAGCTTGGGAGAGGTAGCCAAAAACATTCAGTACTTC
CDR3: CASSLGEVAKNIQYF
size: -
J: TRBJ2-4
V: TRBV7-9
D: -

DNA: TGCGCCAGCAGCCAAGCAGCTCCACAAACCGGGGAGCTGTTTTTT
CDR3: CASSQAAPQTGELFF
size: few
J: TRBJ2-2
V: TRBV4-3
D: -

DNA: TGTGCCAGCAGTGAGGGACAGGGTGGTGAAAAACTGTTTTTT
CDR3: CASSEGQGGEKLFF
size: -
J: TRBJ1-4
V: TRBV2
D: TRBD1

DNA: TGTGCCAGCAGCCCTTTAGCGGGGCGGTCTACTAAAAATGAGCAGTTCTTC
CDR3: CASSPLAGRSTKNEQFF
size: -
J: TRBJ2-1
V: TRBV7-9
D: TRBD2

DNA: TGTGCCAGCACCCACCGGAGGGTTCTAGACACTGAAGCTTTCTTT
CDR3: CASTHRRVLDTEAFF
size: -
J: TRBJ1-1
V: TRBV6-2/TRBV6-3
D: -

DNA: TGCGCCAGCAGCAATGACCAGACAAGGTACATTCAGTACTTC
CDR3: CASSNDQTRYIQYF
size: few
J: TRBJ2-4
V: TRBV5-1
D: -

DNA: TGTGCCAGCAGCCCCCGGGTTGGAGGGCTCCGATCGAGCTCCTATAATTCACCCCTCCACTTT
CDR3: CASSPRVGGLRSSSYNSPLHF
size: -
J: TRBJ1-6
V: TRBV6-5
D: -

DNA: TGTGCCAGTAGTATAGCCAGCACGAACACCGGGGAGCTGTTTTTT
CDR3: CASSIASTNTGELFF
size: -
J: TRBJ2-2
V: TRBV19
D: -

DNA: TGTGCCAGCAGCCCCCTCGGCCTAGTCAGAGATACGCAGTATTTT
CDR3: CASSPLGLVRDTQYF
size: few
J: TRBJ2-3
V: TRBV7-8
D: -

DNA: TGTGCCAGCAGTTTTCAGGGGGCGCCCACCGGGGAGCTGTTTTTT
CDR3: CASSFQGAPTGELFF
size: -
J: TRBJ2-2
V: TRBV6-2/TRBV6-3
D: TRBD1

DNA: TGCGCCAGCAGCTCGGGACAGGGGTTAGAGACCCAGTACTTC
CDR3: CASSSGQGLETQYF
size: many
J: TRBJ2-5
V: TRBV5-1
D: TRBD1

DNA: TGTGCCAGCAGTTACGCCCCGTGGAGCCACAATGAGCAGTTCTTC
CDR3: CASSYAPWSHNEQFF
size: -
J: TRBJ2-1
V: TRBV6-5
D: -

DNA: TGCGCCAGCAGCTCCCCCCCAGATACGCAGTATTTT
CDR3: CASSSPPDTQYF
size: many
J: TRBJ2-3
V: TRBV5-1
D: -

DNA: TGTGCCAGCAGTTTCGGACTGAACACTGAAGCTTTCTTT
CDR3: CASSFGLNTEAFF
size: many
J: TRBJ1-1
V: TRBV7-2
D: -

DNA: TGTGCCAGCAGCCAGGACGACTCTCAGAGCTACGAGCAGTACTTC
CDR3: CASSQDDSQSYEQYF
size: -
J: TRBJ2-7
V: TRBV4-2
D: -

DNA: TGTGCCAGCAGACAGGGGGCTGGAACTGAAGCTTTCTTT
CDR3: CASRQGAGTEAFF
size: few
J: TRBJ1-1
V: TRBV6-5
D: TRBD1

DNA: TGTGCCAGCAGTTACTCGACGGACACGTACCAAGAGACCCAGTACTTC
CDR3: CASSYSTDTYQETQYF
size: few
J: TRBJ2-5
V: TRBV6-5
D: -

DNA: TGCAGTGCTAGTTCGACAGGGAGTGCAGATACGCAGTATTTT
CDR3: CSASSTGSADTQYF
size: -
J: TRBJ2-3
V: TRBV20-1
D: TRBD1

DNA: TGTGCCAGTTGGGAGGGGGGGGCAGATACGCAGTATTTT
CDR3: CASWEGGADTQYF
size: -
J: TRBJ2-3
V: TRBV6-5
D: -

DNA: TGCGCCAGCAGCCAAGACTATAGCACAGATACGCAGTATTTT
CDR3: CASSQDYSTDTQYF
size: few
J: TRBJ2-3
V: TRBV4-3
D: -